This record concerns one T cell receptor beta chain sequence. Its antigen is as yet unknown. PCR was performed using 60 Vbeta and 13 Jbeta primers. Libraries were prepared by immunoSEQ multiplex PCR; TCRdb keeps only in-frame clonotypes and omits some of them. In the table there are around 200,000 clones, roughly 80% of which are singletons. This entry belongs to a study of cytomegalovirus exposure and HLA in healthy donors. On the study more broadly: Around 78 million unique TCR sequences came from HLA-typed donors in an early release. Overall study results and limits: It was in a later analysis that TCR association rates were seen to vary by HLA locus, highest for DRB1 and lowest for HLA-C. In vitro work confirmed that a few CMV-associated chains recognize CMV antigens.

Germline CDR1 reads SGHDN; CDR2 reads FVKESK. The CDR3 is made up of 16 amino acids. The source material was PBMCs. V usage is TRBV14 and J usage is TRBJ2-5, with TRBD2 as a possible D gene (5 bases). The end of the DNA fits TRBJ2-7 better, so the J call may be wrong. This clonotype was sampled from a man aged 35 to 55 in good health and CMV-seronegative. The DNA of the CDR3 is TGTGCCAGCAGCCAAAGTGGAGGTTTGGTCTCCTACGAGCAGTACTTC. Encoded protein: CASSQSGGLVSYEQYF.